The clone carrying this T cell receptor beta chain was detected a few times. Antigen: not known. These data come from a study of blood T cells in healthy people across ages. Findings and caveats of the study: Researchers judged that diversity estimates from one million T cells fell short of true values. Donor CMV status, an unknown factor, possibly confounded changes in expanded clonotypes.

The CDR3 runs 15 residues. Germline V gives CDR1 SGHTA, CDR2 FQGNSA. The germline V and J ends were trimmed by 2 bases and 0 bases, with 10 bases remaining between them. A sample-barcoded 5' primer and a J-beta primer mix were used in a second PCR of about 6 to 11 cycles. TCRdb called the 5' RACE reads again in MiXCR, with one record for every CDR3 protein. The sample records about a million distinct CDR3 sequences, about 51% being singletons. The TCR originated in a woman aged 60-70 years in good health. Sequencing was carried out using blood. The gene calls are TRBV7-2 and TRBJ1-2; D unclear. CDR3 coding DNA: TGTGCCAGCAGCTTATATATGACGGCTAACTATGGCTACACCTTC. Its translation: CASSLYMTANYGYTF.